Shown below are 29 T cell receptor beta chains from a single sample sequenced in a study of cytomegalovirus exposure and HLA in healthy donors. The study ran its PCR with 60 Vbeta and 13 Jbeta primers. Clones were sequenced by immunoSEQ multiplex PCR, and TCRdb holds only the in-frame ones, with some missing. Recorded for this sample: about 140,000 clones. The sequenced sample consisted of PBMCs. The receptors come from a woman aged 18-29 years in good health and CMV-seronegative.

The CDR3 DNA reads TGTGCCAGCAGGGAGTTCATGAACACTGAAGCTTTCTTT. It is translated as CASREFMNTEAFF. The chain couples TRBV14 to TRBJ1-1; D gene ambiguous. The CDR3 sequence is 13 residues long. Germline lookup yields CDR1 SGHDN and CDR2 FVKESK. Between the trimmed V and J ends, which lost 6 bases and 0 bases, there was a span of 8 bases.

The CDR3, as DNA: TGTGCCAGCCGCCGAACAGGGGGCGAGGGAGAGACCCAGTACTTC. The encoded protein is CASRRTGGEGETQYF. The chain has TRBV6-1 and TRBJ2-5, with 9 bases matching TRBD1. The V and J ends lost 8 bases and 4 bases, in that order; junction bases with no gene match: 11. The CDR3 totals 15 residues. Germline-derived CDR1 and CDR2 are MNHNS and SASEGT.

The V call is TRBV7-2, the J call TRBJ1-1; D is undetermined. Trimming shortened V by 5 bases and J by 0 bases, and 13 bases separated the two germline ends. CDR1 and CDR2 (germline): SGHTA, FQGNSA. The CDR3 totals 15 residues. CDR3 region: CASSPGWVMNTEAFF. The CDR3 coding sequence is TGTGCCAGCAGCCCGGGGTGGGTAATGAACACTGAAGCTTTCTTT.

As regards this clone: One end of the junction is discordant with germline, which a read error may explain. The V gene is TRBV7-9, the J gene TRBJ1-4; TRBD1 matches 7 bases. CDR1 is SEHNR and CDR2 is FQNEAQ in the germline V gene (reference sequence). The CDR3 is made up of 14 amino acids. In DNA form, the CDR3 reads TGTGCCAGCAGCTTAGCACAGGGGCAGGGGAACTTGATTTTT. As protein: CASSLAQGQGNLIF.

This chain uses TRBV27 with TRBJ1-1; tentative D call: TRBD1 (5 bases). CDR1 and CDR2 from the germline V gene are MNHEY and SMNVEV (reference sequence). The V end lost 6 bases, the J end lost 0 bases, and 17 bases lay between the germline ends. This CDR3 is built from 16 residues. CDR3 nucleotides: TGTGCCAGCAGACAACAGGTGGTGGGGATGAACACTGAAGCTTTCTTT. Amino acids: CASRQQVVGMNTEAFF.

The chain links TRBV7-2 to TRBJ2-7, with TRBD2 matching 9 bases. Germline CDR1 and CDR2: SGHTA and FQGNSA. Trimming at V came to 4 bases and at J to 5 bases, leaving 6 bases not matched to a gene. The CDR3 is 14 amino acids. This CDR3 is CASSYSGSNDEQYF. DNA for the CDR3: TGTGCCAGCAGCTATAGCGGGAGCAATGACGAGCAGTACTTC.

The chain combines TRBV6-6 with TRBJ2-1, with TRBD2 identical over 7 bases. Per the germline V gene, CDR1 is MNHNY and CDR2 is SVGAGI (reference sequence). V lost 3 bases to trimming and J lost 5 bases; unmatched junction nucleotides: 4. The CDR3 has 14 amino acids. The CDR3 sequence: CASSYPSGDNEQFF. Written as DNA, the CDR3 is TGTGCCAGCAGTTATCCTAGCGGAGACAATGAGCAGTTCTTC.

The CDR3 loop reads CASSLGTGLNEQYV. DNA for the CDR3: TGCGCCAGCAGCTTGGGGACAGGGCTCAACGAGCAGTACGTC. This chain joins TRBV5-1 and TRBJ2-7; 8 bases map to TRBD1. Trimming cost V 0 bases and J 5 bases; bases outside gene matches: 4. The CDR3 spans 14 residues. CDR1 is SGHRS and CDR2 is YFSETQ in the germline V gene.

The chain carries TRBV5-1 and TRBJ2-5; 7 positions agree with TRBD2. Trimming cost V 4 bases and J 4 bases; bases outside gene matches: 7. The CDR3 covers 14 residues. Germline values: CDR1 SGHRS, CDR2 YFSETQ. Written as DNA, the CDR3 is TGCGCCAGCAGCCAAACTAGCGCGGGAGAGACCCAGTACTTC. Translation gives CASSQTSAGETQYF.

V and J are TRBV21-1 and TRBJ2-7; the table's D call, TRBD1, was not checked against the DNA. TRBV21-1 is termed a pseudogene. The CDR3 has 13 amino acids. CDR3 loop: CASSKYDMWEQYF. The CDR3 bases are TGTGCCAGCAGCAAATATGACATGTGGGAGCAGTACTTC.

V is TRBV12-5 and J is TRBJ2-5, with TRBD2 as a possible D gene (6 bases). Trimming took off 3 bases at V and 5 bases at J, with 13 bases between the two ends. CDR1 is LGHNT and CDR2 is FRNRAP in the germline V gene. The CDR3 extends over 14 amino acids. CDR3 in DNA: TGTGCTAGTGGTTTAGGTAGTGGGAGGGAGACCCAGTACTTC. Its translation: CASGLGSGRETQYF.

The chain uses TRBV9 and TRBJ2-5; 12 nucleotides agree with TRBD2. The CDR3 contains 17 residues. With V trimmed by 3 bases and J by 2 bases, 8 bases remained unmatched. From germline, CDR1 is SGDLS and CDR2 YYNGEE. CDR3 in amino acids: CASSAGTSGRRQETQYF. Here the CDR3 DNA reads TGTGCCAGCAGCGCAGGAACTAGCGGGAGGCGACAAGAGACCCAGTACTTC.

This sequence joins TRBV6-1 and TRBJ1-4; tentative D call: TRBD1 (5 bases). CDR1 MNHNS and CDR2 SASEGT come from the germline V gene. The CDR3 length is 14 residues. Trimming took off 4 bases at V and 8 bases at J, with 14 bases between the two ends. CDR3 sequence (DNA): TGTGCCAGCAGTGTGATTAGGGGAGGCGAAAAACTGTTTTTT. This gives the protein CASSVIRGGEKLFF.

The chain has TRBV2 and TRBJ1-5, with D possibly TRBD1 on 6 matching bases. V was shortened by 8 bases and J by 3 bases, with 14 bases between the two germline ends. CDR1 and CDR2 (germline): SNHLY, FYNNEI. CDR3 length: 14 residues. DNA of the CDR3: TGTGCCAGCGCCCCCAACAGGGACAATCAGCCCCAGCATTTT. It is translated as CASAPNRDNQPQHF.

V gene TRBV6-5 combines with J gene TRBJ1-6; 8 bases fit TRBD1. The CDR3 runs to 16 residues. The germline V gene has CDR1 MNHEY and CDR2 SVGAGI. Trimming took 2 bases from V and 10 from J; bases not matched to a gene: 10. The CDR3 here is CASSYRTGTGGSPLHF. The DNA for the CDR3 is TGTGCCAGCAGTTACAGAACCGGGACAGGAGGATCACCCCTCCACTTT.

The chain joins TRBV15 to TRBJ1-4, with TRBD1 matching 9 bases. This CDR3 is built from 15 residues. The junction had 4 bases not matched to a gene; V was cut back by 1 base and J by 7 bases. Germline V gene lookup returns CDR1 LNHNV and CDR2 YYDKDF (reference sequence). CDR3: CATSRGGTGLEKLFF. In DNA form, the CDR3 reads TGTGCCACCAGCAGAGGAGGGACAGGGCTTGAAAAACTGTTTTTT.

This chain joins TRBV19 and TRBJ2-7; D unclear. The CDR3 is made up of 13 amino acids. Germline V gene sequence: CDR1 LNHDA, CDR2 SQIVND (reference sequence). V lost 3 bases and J 2 bases, leaving 8 bases between the germline ends. The CDR3 region is CASSIDLPYEQYF. CDR3 nucleotide sequence: TGTGCCAGTAGTATTGATCTACCCTACGAGCAGTACTTC.

The genes are TRBV7-9 and TRBJ1-3; 10 nucleotides line up with TRBD1. The CDR3 loop spans 14 amino acids. Germline CDR1 reads SEHNR; CDR2 reads FQNEAQ (reference sequence). V was clipped by 7 bases and J by 2 bases; unmatched bases: 2. The CDR3 bases are TGTGCCAGCACCGGGACAGGGGCTGGAAACACCATATATTTT. Its protein is CASTGTGAGNTIYF.

This chain links TRBV19 with TRBJ2-3, with TRBD1 as a possible D gene (6 bases). The CDR3 consists of 15 residues. Trimming took 6 bases from V and 4 from J, leaving 17 bases between them. The germline V gene has CDR1 LNHDA and CDR2 SQIVND (reference sequence). In DNA, the CDR3 is TGTGCCAGTAGGACAGGTCGGGGCGGTTCAGATACGCAGTATTTT. It encodes CASRTGRGGSDTQYF.

The gene calls are TRBV2 and TRBJ1-2; D gene uncertain. CDR3 length: 14 amino acids. Germline CDR1 reads SNHLY; CDR2 reads FYNNEI. Deletions cut 2 bases from V and 4 bases from J, with 11 bases between. The CDR3 here is CASSESALGYGYTF. In DNA form, the CDR3 reads TGTGCCAGCAGTGAAAGTGCTCTCGGCTATGGCTACACCTTC.

This sequence joins TRBV27 and TRBJ2-1; 10 bases agree with TRBD1. J lost 8 bases, V lost 6 bases, and 4 bases had no gene match. Germline V lookup: CDR1 MNHEY, CDR2 SMNVEV (reference sequence). There are 13 residues in the CDR3. The CDR3 is CASRLGQGDEQFF. The CDR3 DNA follows: TGTGCCAGCAGATTAGGACAGGGGGATGAGCAGTTCTTC.

The chain links TRBV5-4 to TRBJ2-3; TRBD2 aligns across 13 bases. The CDR3 spans 17 residues. Germline CDR1 SGHNT, CDR2 YYREEE (reference sequence). Trimming took 4 bases from V and 6 from J; bases not matched to a gene: 11. This CDR3 is CASSPPGLAGVGDTQYF. The CDR3 DNA reads as TGTGCCAGCAGCCCGCCCGGACTAGCGGGAGTTGGGGATACGCAGTATTTT.

CDR3 DNA sequence: TGTGCCAGCAGCTTGTCCCTCTCGTTGAACACCGGGGAGCTGTTTTTT. Its protein is CASSLSLSLNTGELFF. The V call is TRBV5-4, the J call TRBJ2-2, with D uncertain. Trimming cost V 1 base and J 1 base, with 11 bases left between them. CDR1 SGHNT and CDR2 YYREEE come from the germline V gene (reference sequence). This CDR3 comprises 16 residues.

This chain joins TRBV19 and TRBJ2-1; the D is unclear. CDR3 length equals 13 residues. Trimming stripped 10 bases from V and 0 bases from J, with 10 bases between. CDR1 and CDR2 from the germline V gene are LNHDA and SQIVND (reference sequence). The CDR3 DNA sequence: TGTGCCACCACAGTCAGCTCCTACAATGAGCAGTTCTTC. Protein product: CATTVSSYNEQFF.

The CDR3 DNA follows: TGCGCCAGCAGCCATGATCTCTTAGGGAGGGACCACTATGGCTACACCTTC. Its protein product is CASSHDLLGRDHYGYTF. The J gene is TRBJ1-2, the V gene TRBV4-3; D is possibly TRBD1 (5 bases). Per germline, CDR1 LGHNA and CDR2 YSLEER. Trimming shortened V by 3 bases and J by 3 bases, and 20 bases separated the two germline ends. The CDR3 is 17 amino acids.

As concerns this clone: One end of the junction varies from germline; a read error may be responsible. The J gene is TRBJ2-1, the V gene TRBV10-3; no reliable D call. The CDR3 is 10 residues long. Germline CDR1 and CDR2: ENHRY and SYGVKD. The CDR3 DNA reads TGTGCCACCTCCCACAATGAGCAGTTCTTC. Amino acid sequence: CATSHNEQFF.

The chain employs TRBV7-6 and TRBJ2-3; D is perhaps TRBD2 (6 bases). Germline assignment: CDR1 SGHVS and CDR2 FNYEAQ. Trimming stripped 1 base from V and 4 bases from J, with 21 bases between. There are 18 residues in the CDR3. As DNA, the CDR3 is TGTGCCAGCAGCTTAGTACCCCCTAGCGAAGGGACGGCAGATACGCAGTATTTT. It codes for CASSLVPPSEGTADTQYF.

The gene calls are TRBV4-2 and TRBJ1-4, with TRBD1 identical over 7 bases. Per the germline V gene, CDR1 is LGHNA and CDR2 is YNFKEQ. There are 19 residues in the CDR3. The V and J ends lost 0 bases and 1 base, in that order; junction bases with no gene match: 11. The CDR3 region is CASSQDLRQGAGTNEKLFF. Written as DNA, the CDR3 is TGTGCCAGCAGCCAAGATCTCCGACAGGGTGCTGGAACTAATGAAAAACTGTTTTTT.

The chain uses TRBV29-1 and TRBJ2-3, with D perhaps TRBD1 (5 bases). The V gene lost 7 bases and the J gene lost 0 bases, with 11 bases spanning the gap. CDR3 length equals 13 residues. Germline assignment: CDR1 SQVTM and CDR2 ANQGSEA. The CDR3 coding sequence is TGCAGCGCCACTCGGACAAGCACAGATACGCAGTATTTT. Amino acids: CSATRTSTDTQYF.